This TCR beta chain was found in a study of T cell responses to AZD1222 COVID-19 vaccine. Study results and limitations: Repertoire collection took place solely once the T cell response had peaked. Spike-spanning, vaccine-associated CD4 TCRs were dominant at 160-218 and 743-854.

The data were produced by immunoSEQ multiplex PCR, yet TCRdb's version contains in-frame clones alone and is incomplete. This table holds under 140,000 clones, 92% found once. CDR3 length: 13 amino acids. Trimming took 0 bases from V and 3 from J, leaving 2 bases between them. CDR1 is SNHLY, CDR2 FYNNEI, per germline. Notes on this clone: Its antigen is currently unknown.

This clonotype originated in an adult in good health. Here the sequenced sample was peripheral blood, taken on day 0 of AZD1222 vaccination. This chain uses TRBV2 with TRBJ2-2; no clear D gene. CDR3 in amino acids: CASSEADTGELFF. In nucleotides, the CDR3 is TGTGCCAGCAGTGAAGCCGACACCGGGGAGCTGTTTTTT.